The sequence of this T cell receptor (beta chain) was determined in a study of chemoradiotherapy in HPV16-positive cancers. The V and J ends lost 6 bases and 4 bases respectively, with 15 bases between them. The CDR3 spans 14 residues. The germline V gene encodes CDR1 MDHEN and CDR2 SYDVKM. Using immunoSEQ multiplex PCR, the repertoire was profiled, and TCRdb retains in-frame clones only, with some absent. The sample includes 13,000 or so clones, just under 70% of them seen just once. To note about this clone: Its target is unknown.

Study results and caveats: For HPV16-positive patients, expanding HPV-responsive T cells associated with longer recurrence-free survival. Candidate HPV-specific clones and E7-related TCR motifs grew in tumor during treatment.

The clonotype originates from a human donor with HPV-associated anogenital cancer. The chain recombines TRBV28 with TRBJ2-5; tentatively, D is TRBD2 (6 bases). This material was collected from a patient who underwent chemoradiotherapy. CDR3 residues: CASRNAGLRETQYF. As DNA, the CDR3 is TGTGCCAGCAGGAACGCGGGGCTACGAGAGACCCAGTACTTC.